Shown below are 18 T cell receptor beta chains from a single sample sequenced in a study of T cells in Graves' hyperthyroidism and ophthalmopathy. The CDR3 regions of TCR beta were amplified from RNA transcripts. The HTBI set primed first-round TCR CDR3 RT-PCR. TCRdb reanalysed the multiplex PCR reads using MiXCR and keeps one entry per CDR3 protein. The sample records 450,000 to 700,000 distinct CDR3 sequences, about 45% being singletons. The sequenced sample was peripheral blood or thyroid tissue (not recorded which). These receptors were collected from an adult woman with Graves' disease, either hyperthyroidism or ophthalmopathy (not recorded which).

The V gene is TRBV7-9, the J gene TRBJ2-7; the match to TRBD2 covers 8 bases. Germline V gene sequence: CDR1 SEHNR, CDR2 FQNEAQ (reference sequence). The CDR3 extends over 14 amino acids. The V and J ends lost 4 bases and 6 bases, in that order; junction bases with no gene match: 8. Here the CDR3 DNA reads TGTGCCAGCAGCTCCGGCGGGAGGCTACTCGAGCAGTACTTC. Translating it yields CASSSGGRLLEQYF. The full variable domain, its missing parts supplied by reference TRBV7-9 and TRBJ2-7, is DTGVSQNPRHKITKRGQNVTFRCDPISEHNRLYWYRQTLGQGPEFLTYFQNEAQLEKSRLLSDRFSAERPKGSFSTLEIQRTEQGDSAMYLCASSSGGRLLEQYFGPGTRLTVT.

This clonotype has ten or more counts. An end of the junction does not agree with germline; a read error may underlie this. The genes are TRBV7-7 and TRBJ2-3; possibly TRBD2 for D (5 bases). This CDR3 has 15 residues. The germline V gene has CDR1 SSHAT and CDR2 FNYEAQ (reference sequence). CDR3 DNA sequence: TGTGCTAGCAGCTCGTCGGGGTCCAACACAGATACGCAGTATTTT. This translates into CASSSSGSNTDTQYF.

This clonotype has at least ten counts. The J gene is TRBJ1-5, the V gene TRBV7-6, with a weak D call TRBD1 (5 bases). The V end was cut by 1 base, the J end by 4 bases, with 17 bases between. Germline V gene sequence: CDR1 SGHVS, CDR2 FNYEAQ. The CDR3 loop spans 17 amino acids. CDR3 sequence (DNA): TGTGCCAGCAGCTTAGAGGATACGGGGGACGGTAATCAGCCCCAGCATTTT. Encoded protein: CASSLEDTGDGNQPQHF.

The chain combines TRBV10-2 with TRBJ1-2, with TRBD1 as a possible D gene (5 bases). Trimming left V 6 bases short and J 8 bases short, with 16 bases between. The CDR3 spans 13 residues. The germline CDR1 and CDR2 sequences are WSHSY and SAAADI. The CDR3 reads CASSASGGYGYTF. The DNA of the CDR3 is TGCGCCAGCAGCGCTAGCGGGGGGTACGGCTACACCTTC.

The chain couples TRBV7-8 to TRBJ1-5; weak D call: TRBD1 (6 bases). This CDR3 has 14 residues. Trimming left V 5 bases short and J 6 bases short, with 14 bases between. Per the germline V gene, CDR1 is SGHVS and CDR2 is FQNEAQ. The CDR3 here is CASSPTGSGQPQHF. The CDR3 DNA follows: TGTGCCAGCAGCCCCACAGGGAGCGGTCAGCCCCAGCATTTT.

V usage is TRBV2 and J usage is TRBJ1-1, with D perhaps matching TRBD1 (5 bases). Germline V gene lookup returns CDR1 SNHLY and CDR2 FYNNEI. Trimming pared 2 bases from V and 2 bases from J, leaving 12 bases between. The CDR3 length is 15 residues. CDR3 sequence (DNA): TGTGCCAGCAGTGAACAGGGAATCTTTAACACTGAAGCTTTCTTT. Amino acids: CASSEQGIFNTEAFF.

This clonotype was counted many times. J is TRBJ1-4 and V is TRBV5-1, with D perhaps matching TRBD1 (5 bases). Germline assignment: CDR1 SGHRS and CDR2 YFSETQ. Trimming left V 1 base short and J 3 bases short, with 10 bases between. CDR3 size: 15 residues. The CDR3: CASSLSRGANEKLFF. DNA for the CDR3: TGCGCCAGCAGCTTGTCAAGGGGAGCTAATGAAAAACTGTTTTTT.

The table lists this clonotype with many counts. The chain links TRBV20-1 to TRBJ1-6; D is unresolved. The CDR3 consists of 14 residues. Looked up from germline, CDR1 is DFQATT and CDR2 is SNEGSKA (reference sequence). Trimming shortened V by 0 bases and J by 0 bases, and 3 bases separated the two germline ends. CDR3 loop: CSARDSSYNSPLHF. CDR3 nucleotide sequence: TGCAGTGCTAGAGACAGCTCCTATAATTCACCCCTCCACTTT.

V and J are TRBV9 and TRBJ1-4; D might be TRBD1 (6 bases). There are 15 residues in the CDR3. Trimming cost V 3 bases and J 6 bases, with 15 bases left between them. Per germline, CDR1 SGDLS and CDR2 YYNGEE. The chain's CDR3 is CASSAAGHQYEKLFF. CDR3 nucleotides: TGTGCCAGCAGCGCAGCGGGACACCAGTATGAAAAACTGTTTTTT.

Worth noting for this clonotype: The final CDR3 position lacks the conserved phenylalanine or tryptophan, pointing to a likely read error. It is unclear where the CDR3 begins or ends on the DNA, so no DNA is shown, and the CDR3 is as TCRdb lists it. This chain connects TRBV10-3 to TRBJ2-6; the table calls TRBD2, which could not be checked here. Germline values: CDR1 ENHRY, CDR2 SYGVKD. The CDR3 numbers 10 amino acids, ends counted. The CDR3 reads CATARLALNT.

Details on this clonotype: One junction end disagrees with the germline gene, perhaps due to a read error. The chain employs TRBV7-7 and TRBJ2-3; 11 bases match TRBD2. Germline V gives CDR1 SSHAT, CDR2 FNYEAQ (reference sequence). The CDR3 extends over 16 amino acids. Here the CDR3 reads CASSPGTSGSTDTQYF. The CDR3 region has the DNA TGTGCTAGCAGCCCCGGGACTAGCGGTAGCACAGATACGCAGTATTTT.

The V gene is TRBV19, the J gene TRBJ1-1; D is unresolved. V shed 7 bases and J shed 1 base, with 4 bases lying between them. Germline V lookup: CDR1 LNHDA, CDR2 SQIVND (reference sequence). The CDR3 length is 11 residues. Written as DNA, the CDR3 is TGTGCCAGTATTGGGAACACTGAAGCTTTCTTT. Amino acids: CASIGNTEAFF.

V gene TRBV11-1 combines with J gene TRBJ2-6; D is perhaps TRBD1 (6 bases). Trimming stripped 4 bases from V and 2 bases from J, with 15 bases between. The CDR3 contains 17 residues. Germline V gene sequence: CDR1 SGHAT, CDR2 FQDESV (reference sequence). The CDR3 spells CASSYRPTGTGANVLTF. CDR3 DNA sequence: TGTGCCAGCAGCTACAGACCTACAGGGACTGGGGCCAACGTCCTGACTTTC. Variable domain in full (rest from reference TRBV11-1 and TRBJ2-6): EAEVAQSPRYKITEKSQAVAFWCDPISGHATLYWYRQILGQGPELLVQFQDESVVDDSQLPKDRFSAERLKGVDSTLKIQPAELGDSAMYLCASSYRPTGTGANVLTFGAGSRLTVL.

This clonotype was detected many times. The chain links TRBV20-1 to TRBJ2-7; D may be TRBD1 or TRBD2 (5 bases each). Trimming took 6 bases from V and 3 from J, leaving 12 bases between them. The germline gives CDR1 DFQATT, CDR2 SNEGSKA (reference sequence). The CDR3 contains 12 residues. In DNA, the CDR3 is TGCAGTGCAGGGGACGGAGTCTACGAGCAGTACTTC. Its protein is CSAGDGVYEQYF.

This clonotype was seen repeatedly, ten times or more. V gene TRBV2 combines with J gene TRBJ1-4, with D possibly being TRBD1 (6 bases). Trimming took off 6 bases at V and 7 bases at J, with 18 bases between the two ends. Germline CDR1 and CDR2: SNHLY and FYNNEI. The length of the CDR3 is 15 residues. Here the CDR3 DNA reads TGTGCCAGCAGGCCAACAGGGATCCGAAGTGAAAAACTGTTTTTT. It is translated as CASRPTGIRSEKLFF. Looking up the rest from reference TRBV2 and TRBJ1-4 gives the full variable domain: EPEVTQTPSHQVTQMGQEVILRCVPISNHLYFYWYRQILGQKVEFLVSFYNNEISEKSEIFDDQFSVERPDGSNFTLKIRSTKLEDSAMYFCASRPTGIRSEKLFFGSGTQLSVL.

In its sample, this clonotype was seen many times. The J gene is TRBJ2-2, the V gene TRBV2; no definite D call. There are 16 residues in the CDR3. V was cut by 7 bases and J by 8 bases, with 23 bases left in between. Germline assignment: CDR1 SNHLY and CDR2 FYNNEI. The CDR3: CASIREDRRARGELFF. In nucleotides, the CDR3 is TGTGCCAGCATAAGAGAGGACCGAAGAGCCAGGGGGGAGCTGTTTTTT.

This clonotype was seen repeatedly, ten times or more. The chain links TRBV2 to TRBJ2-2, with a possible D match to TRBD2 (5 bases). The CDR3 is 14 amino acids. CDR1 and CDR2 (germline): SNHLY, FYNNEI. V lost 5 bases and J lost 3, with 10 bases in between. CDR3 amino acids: CASSKTTHTGELFF. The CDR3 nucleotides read TGTGCCAGCAGTAAGACTACCCACACCGGGGAGCTGTTTTTT.

The CDR3 protein is CASRLGDENTEAFF. The CDR3 bases are TGTGCCAGCAGACTAGGGGACGAGAACACTGAAGCTTTCTTT. This sequence joins TRBV12-3 or TRBV12-4 and TRBJ1-1; maybe TRBD1 (5 bases). The ends were cut back, 6 bases at V and 1 base at J, with 12 bases in the middle. The CDR3 consists of 14 residues.